Detailed here is one T cell receptor (beta chain). Its antigen is as yet unknown. These data originate in a study of regulatory T cells in long-lasting Graves disease. Study outcomes and limitations: Patients whose Graves' disease persisted exhibited lower TCR diversity than those newly diagnosed.

Investigators prepared the TCR beta libraries by applying iRepertoire HTBI primers and Arm-PCR of CDR3 regions. In the authors' workflow: The study identified about 60 TRBV and about 14 TRBJ segments across samples. TCRdb used MiXCR to reprocess the multiplex PCR reads, holding one entry per CDR3 protein. What appears here as the V and J calls and clone size reflects TCRdb's work, not the paper's. The table records 500,000 to 700,000 distinct CDR3 sequences, approximately 31% of them present only once. Sample time point: persistent/refractory GD, antithyroid drugs over 5 years with positive TRAb. There was RNA extracted from PBMCs, and the TCR library was made from it. This specimen consisted of peripheral blood mononuclear cells (PBMCs), obtained when the disease was refractory, from a patient treated with antithyroid drugs. This TCR came from a female donor with Graves disease.

In DNA form, the CDR3 reads TGTGCCAGTAGTAACAGGGGTGGAGAGCAGTACTTC. Translated: CASSNRGGEQYF. This chain links TRBV19 with TRBJ2-7; TRBD1 agrees at 7 bases. There are 12 residues in the CDR3. The germline gives CDR1 LNHDA, CDR2 SQIVND (reference sequence). V lost 4 bases to trimming and J lost 7 bases; unmatched junction nucleotides: 4.